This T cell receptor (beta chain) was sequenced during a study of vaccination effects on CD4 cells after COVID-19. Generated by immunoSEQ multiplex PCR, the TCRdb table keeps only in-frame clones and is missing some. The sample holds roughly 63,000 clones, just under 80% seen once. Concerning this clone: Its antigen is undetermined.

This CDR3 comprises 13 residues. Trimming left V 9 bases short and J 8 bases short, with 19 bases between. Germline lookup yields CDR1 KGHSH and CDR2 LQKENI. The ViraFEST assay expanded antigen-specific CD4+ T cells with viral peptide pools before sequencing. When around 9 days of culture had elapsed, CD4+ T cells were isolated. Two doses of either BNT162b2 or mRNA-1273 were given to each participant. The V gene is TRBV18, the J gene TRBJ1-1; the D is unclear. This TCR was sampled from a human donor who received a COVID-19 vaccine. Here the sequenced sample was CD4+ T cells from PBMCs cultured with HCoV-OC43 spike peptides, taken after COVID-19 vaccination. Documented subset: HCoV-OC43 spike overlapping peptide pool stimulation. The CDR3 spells CASSPPQGHEAFF. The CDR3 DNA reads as TGTGCCAGTTCCCCCCCTCAAGGCCACGAAGCTTTCTTT.